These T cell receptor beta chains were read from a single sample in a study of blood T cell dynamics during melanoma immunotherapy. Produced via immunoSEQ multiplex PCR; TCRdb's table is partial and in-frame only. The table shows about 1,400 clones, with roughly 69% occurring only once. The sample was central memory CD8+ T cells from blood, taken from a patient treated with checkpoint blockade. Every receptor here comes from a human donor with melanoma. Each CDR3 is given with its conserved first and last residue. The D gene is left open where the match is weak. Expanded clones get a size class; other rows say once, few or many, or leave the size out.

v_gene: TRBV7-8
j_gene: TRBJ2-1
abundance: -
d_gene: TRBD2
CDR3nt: TGTGCCAGCAGCTTCACTAGCGGGAGGGCCGATGAGCAGTTCTTC
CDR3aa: CASSFTSGRADEQFF

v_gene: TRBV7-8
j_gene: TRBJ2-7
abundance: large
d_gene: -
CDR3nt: TGTGCCAGCAGCTCTGGGGGTCCCTCCTACGAGCAGTACTTC
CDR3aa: CASSSGGPSYEQYF

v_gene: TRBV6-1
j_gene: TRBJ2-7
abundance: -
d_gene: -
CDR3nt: TGTGCCAGCGCCGAGCAGGGGACCTACGAGCAGTACTTC
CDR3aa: CASAEQGTYEQYF

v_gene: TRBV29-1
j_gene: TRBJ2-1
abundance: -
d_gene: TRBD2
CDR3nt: TGCAGCGTTGATGGTGGCGGTAGCGGGAGCTACAATGAGCAGTTCTTC
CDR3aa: CSVDGGGSGSYNEQFF

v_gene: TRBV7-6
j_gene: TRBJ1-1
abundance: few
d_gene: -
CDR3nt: TGTGCCAGCAGCTCTTCGACGGGAGGAACTAACACTGAAGCTTTCTTT
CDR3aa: CASSSSTGGTNTEAFF

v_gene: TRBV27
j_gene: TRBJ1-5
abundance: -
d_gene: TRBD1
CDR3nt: TGTGCCAGCAGTCTGACAGGGTATGGTCAGCCCCAGCATTTT
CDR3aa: CASSLTGYGQPQHF

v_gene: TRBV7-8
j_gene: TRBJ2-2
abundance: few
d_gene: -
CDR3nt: TGTGCCAGCAGCTTCAGGGCGCGAACCGGGGAGCTGTTTTTT
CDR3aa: CASSFRARTGELFF

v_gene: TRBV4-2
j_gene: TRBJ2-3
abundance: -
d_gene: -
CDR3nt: TGTGCCAGCAGCCAAGAGCTAGCGTCGAGCACAGATACGCAGTATTTT
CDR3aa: CASSQELASSTDTQYF

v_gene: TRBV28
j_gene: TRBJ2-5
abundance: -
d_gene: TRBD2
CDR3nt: TGTGCCAGCAGTTTATTCAGCGGGAGAGGCGGGACCCAGTACTTC
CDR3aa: CASSLFSGRGGTQYF

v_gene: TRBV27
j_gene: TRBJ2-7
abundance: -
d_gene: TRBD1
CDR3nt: TGTGCCAGCAGTTTGGCCCGGACAGGGGGCTCACGGGAGCAGTACTTC
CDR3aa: CASSLARTGGSREQYF

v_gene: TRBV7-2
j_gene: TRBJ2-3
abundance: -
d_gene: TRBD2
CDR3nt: TGTGCCAGCAGCTTACGGGGGGCAGATACGCAGTATTTT
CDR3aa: CASSLRGADTQYF

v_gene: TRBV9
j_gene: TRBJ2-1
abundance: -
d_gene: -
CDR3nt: TGTGCCAGCAGCGACAGAACCTACAATGAGCAGTTCTTC
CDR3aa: CASSDRTYNEQFF

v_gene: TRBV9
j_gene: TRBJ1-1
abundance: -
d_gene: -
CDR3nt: TGTGCCAGCAGCGCCGTGAACACTGAAGCTTTCTTT
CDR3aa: CASSAVNTEAFF

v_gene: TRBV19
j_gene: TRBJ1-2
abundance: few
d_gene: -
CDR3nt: TGTGCCAGTAGTATATCCCGGGCGGGCCCAGAGGGCTACACCTTC
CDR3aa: CASSISRAGPEGYTF

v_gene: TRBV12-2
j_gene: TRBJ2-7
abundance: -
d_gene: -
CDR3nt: TGTGCAAGTCGCTTACTTTGGGCTCTTGGAGTCTACGAGCAGTACTTC
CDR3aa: CASRLLWALGVYEQYF

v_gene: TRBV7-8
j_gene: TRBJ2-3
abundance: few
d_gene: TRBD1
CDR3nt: TGTGCCAGCAGCTTAGTGCTCGGGACAGCCACAGATACGCAGTATTTT
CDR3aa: CASSLVLGTATDTQYF

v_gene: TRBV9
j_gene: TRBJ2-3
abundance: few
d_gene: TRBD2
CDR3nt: TGTGCCAGCAGCGTAGGAATTAGCGGGGCAGATACGCAGTATTTT
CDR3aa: CASSVGISGADTQYF

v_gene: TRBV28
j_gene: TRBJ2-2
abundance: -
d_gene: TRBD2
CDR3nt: TGTGCCAGCAGTTCCTCGCGTCTACCGGGGGGGCGGAATAGCGGGAGGTGGACCGGGGAGCTGTTTTTT
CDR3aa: CASSSSRLPGGRNSGRWTGELFF

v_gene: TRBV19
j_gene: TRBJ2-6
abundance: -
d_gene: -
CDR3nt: TGTGCCAGTAAAATGACAGGCCTTCTAGGGGCCAACGTCCTGACTTTC
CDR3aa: CASKMTGLLGANVLTF

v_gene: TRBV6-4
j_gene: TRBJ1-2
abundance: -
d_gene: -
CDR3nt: TGTGCCAGCAGTGTTGGCTACACCTTC
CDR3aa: CASSVGYTF

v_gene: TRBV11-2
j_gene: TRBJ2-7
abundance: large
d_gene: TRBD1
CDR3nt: TGTGCCAGCAGCCTTACAGGGGTCGAGCAGTACTTC
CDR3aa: CASSLTGVEQYF

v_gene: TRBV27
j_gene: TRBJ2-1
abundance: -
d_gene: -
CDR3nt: TGTGCCAGCGGGGGGGGACATCAGATCTCCTACAATGAGCAGTTCTTC
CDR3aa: CASGGGHQISYNEQFF